Below are 9 T cell receptor beta chains sequenced from a single sample in a study of blood T cell repertoires in COVID-19. Generated by immunoSEQ multiplex PCR, the TCRdb table keeps only in-frame clones and is missing some. The sample yields about 250,000 clones, about 91% seen once. Sequencing was performed on peripheral blood. The source of these receptors is a woman aged 25 to 39 with COVID-19, enrolled during active disease.

The chain uses TRBV10-3 and TRBJ2-1; TRBD2 agrees at 9 bases. V dropped 3 bases and J dropped 6; count of bases not matched to a gene: 9. The germline gives CDR1 ENHRY, CDR2 SYGVKD. CDR3 length equals 16 residues. The CDR3, as DNA: TGTGCCATCAGTGACCCAGCGGGAGGCTGGGTCAATGAGCAGTTCTTC. It translates to CAISDPAGGWVNEQFF.

The V gene is TRBV25-1, the J gene TRBJ2-5; tentative D call: TRBD2 (6 bases). CDR1 is MGHDK and CDR2 is SYGVNS in the germline V gene. Trimming removed 8 bases from V and 4 bases from J, with 14 bases in between. The CDR3 loop spans 13 amino acids. CDR3 bases: TGTGCCAGCGGGCCCCGGGGGAGAGAGACCCAGTACTTC. Its protein is CASGPRGRETQYF.

The chain has TRBV24-1 and TRBJ2-5, with D uncertain. V was trimmed by 1 base and J by 1 base, leaving 9 bases between them. This CDR3 spans 15 amino acids. Germline lookup yields CDR1 KGHDR and CDR2 SFDVKD. DNA for the CDR3: TGTGCCACCAGTGATTTACGAGGAGTCCAAGAGACCCAGTACTTC. Amino acids: CATSDLRGVQETQYF.

The chain combines TRBV11-3 with TRBJ2-1; D might be TRBD1 (6 bases). V dropped 0 bases and J dropped 7 bases, with 13 bases sitting between them. The germline gives CDR1 SGHNT, CDR2 YENEEA. CDR3 size: 15 residues. CDR3 bases: TGTGCCAGCAGCTTAGATGGGGGCTACCCGAATGAGCAGTTCTTC. This translates into CASSLDGGYPNEQFF. Full variable domain (outside the CDR3, taken from reference TRBV11-3 and TRBJ2-1): EAGVVQSPRYKIIEKKQPVAFWCNPISGHNTLYWYLQNLGQGPELLIRYENEEAVDDSQLPKDRFSAERLKGVDSTLKIQPAELGDSAVYLCASSLDGGYPNEQFFGPGTRLTVL.

The chain has TRBV24-1 and TRBJ2-5; 8 nucleotides match TRBD2. Germline V lookup: CDR1 KGHDR, CDR2 SFDVKD. The CDR3 is 15 amino acids. Germline trimming cut 5 bases from V and 2 bases from J; bases unmatched to any gene: 6. The CDR3 loop is CATSVTSGQQETQYF. DNA for the CDR3: TGTGCCACCAGTGTAACTAGCGGACAACAAGAGACCCAGTACTTC.

The table lists this clone with a count of one. The V and J genes are TRBV19 and TRBJ2-5; D is perhaps TRBD1 (5 bases). The CDR3 has 15 amino acids. Germline CDR1 LNHDA, CDR2 SQIVND (reference sequence). The germline V and J ends were trimmed by 3 bases and 2 bases, with 13 bases remaining between them. CDR3 DNA: TGTGCCAGTAGTATGGGGCTCGAGCCGCAAGAGACCCAGTACTTC. Amino acid sequence: CASSMGLEPQETQYF.

CDR3 protein: CASSPAPPSGTGDIQYF. The CDR3 nucleotides are TGTGCCAGCAGTCCGGCGCCACCATCCGGGACAGGGGACATTCAGTACTTC. The chain couples TRBV6-6 to TRBJ2-4; 10 nucleotides line up with TRBD1. CDR1 and CDR2 from the germline V gene are MNHNY and SVGAGI (reference sequence). The CDR3 has 17 residues. Losses at the gene ends were 5 bases for V and 8 bases for J; bases not matched to a gene: 15.

This chain connects TRBV2 to TRBJ2-4; possibly TRBD1 for D (5 bases). This CDR3 has 13 amino acids. Trimming took off 3 bases at V and 7 bases at J, with 10 bases between the two ends. CDR1 and CDR2 from the germline V gene are SNHLY and FYNNEI. CDR3: CASSEGGANIQYF. The CDR3 DNA follows: TGTGCCAGCAGTGAGGGTGGGGCCAACATTCAGTACTTC.

This chain uses TRBV6-2 or TRBV6-3 with TRBJ2-7, with a possible D match to TRBD2 (6 bases). Germline V gene data show CDR1 as MNHEY and CDR2 as SVGEGT. CDR3 length equals 14 residues. V lost 2 bases and J 5 bases, leaving 13 bases between the germline ends. As DNA, the CDR3 is TGTGCCAGCAGTTACGCGGGGTTGCGCCACGAGCAGTACTTC. As protein: CASSYAGLRHEQYF.